These T cell receptor beta chains were read from a single sample in a study of molecular identifiers for immune sequencing clone quantification. TCRdb reprocessed the PCR reads via MiXCR and lists one record per CDR3 protein. The sample comprises about 510,000 distinct CDR3 sequences, roughly 26% of which are singletons, and under 0.85% rests with the top ten. Sequencing was carried out using naive CD8+ T cells from blood, with Jurkat cell RNA spiked in. The receptors were sampled from a human donor in good health. Some libraries in this study had Jurkat cell RNA spiked in. Both conserved end residues are part of each CDR3. A D gene is named only where the DNA matches it firmly. Expanded clones get a size class; other rows say once, few or many, or leave the size out.

CDR3 protein: CASSPNGEDYGYTF
CDR3 DNA: TGTGCCAGCAGCCCTAATGGGGAGGACTATGGCTACACCTTC
J gene: TRBJ1-2
clone size: many
V gene: TRBV6-5
D gene: NA

CDR3 protein: CASNIENQETQYF
CDR3 DNA: TGCGCCAGCAACATAGAAAACCAAGAGACCCAGTACTTC
J gene: TRBJ2-5
clone size: few
V gene: TRBV5-1
D gene: NA

CDR3 protein: CAISLVPGPTGGYDEQYF
CDR3 DNA: TGTGCCATCAGCTTAGTACCGGGCCCCACAGGGGGCTACGACGAGCAGTACTTC
J gene: TRBJ2-7
clone size: few
V gene: TRBV7-9
D gene: TRBD1

CDR3 protein: CASRKRGTGSLGYTF
CDR3 DNA: TGTGCCAGCAGAAAGAGGGGGACAGGGAGTCTTGGCTACACCTTC
J gene: TRBJ1-2
clone size: NA
V gene: TRBV14
D gene: TRBD1

CDR3 protein: CASSLWEGRGTDTQYF
CDR3 DNA: TGTGCCAGCAGCTTGTGGGAGGGGAGGGGCACAGATACGCAGTATTTT
J gene: TRBJ2-3
clone size: NA
V gene: TRBV5-4
D gene: TRBD2

CDR3 protein: CSASDRDRVLYYGYTF
CDR3 DNA: TGCAGTGCTAGTGACCGTGACAGGGTATTGTACTATGGCTACACCTTC
J gene: TRBJ1-2
clone size: NA
V gene: TRBV20-1
D gene: TRBD1

CDR3 protein: CASSFGQGGDQPQHF
CDR3 DNA: TGTGCCAGCAGTTTCGGGCAGGGTGGCGATCAGCCCCAGCATTTT
J gene: TRBJ1-5
clone size: NA
V gene: TRBV12-3/TRBV12-4
D gene: NA

CDR3 protein: CSASAQSTDTQYF
CDR3 DNA: TGCAGTGCTAGTGCCCAGAGCACAGATACGCAGTATTTT
J gene: TRBJ2-3
clone size: NA
V gene: TRBV20-1
D gene: NA

CDR3 protein: CASSPGGRWNTEAFF
CDR3 DNA: TGTGCCAGCAGCCCAGGGGGACGGTGGAACACTGAAGCTTTCTTT
J gene: TRBJ1-1
clone size: few
V gene: TRBV9
D gene: TRBD1

CDR3 protein: CASSGTDKETQYF
CDR3 DNA: TGTGCCAGCAGCGGGACAGATAAAGAGACCCAGTACTTC
J gene: TRBJ2-5
clone size: NA
V gene: TRBV9
D gene: NA

CDR3 protein: CASRRDGAYEQYF
CDR3 DNA: TGTGCCAGCAGAAGGGACGGAGCCTACGAGCAGTACTTC
J gene: TRBJ2-7
clone size: few
V gene: TRBV14
D gene: NA

CDR3 protein: CASRRIFGDTEAFF
CDR3 DNA: TGTGCCAGTAGGAGGATTTTCGGGGACACTGAAGCTTTCTTT
J gene: TRBJ1-1
clone size: few
V gene: TRBV19
D gene: NA

CDR3 protein: CASSVGAERHGYTF
CDR3 DNA: TGTGCCAGCAGTGTCGGGGCCGAGCGACATGGCTACACCTTC
J gene: TRBJ1-2
clone size: few
V gene: TRBV6-5
D gene: NA

CDR3 protein: CASSDGVSYEQYF
CDR3 DNA: TGTGCCAGCAGCGACGGGGTTTCCTACGAGCAGTACTTC
J gene: TRBJ2-7
clone size: few
V gene: TRBV7-9
D gene: NA

CDR3 protein: CAISESPGFSYEQYF
CDR3 DNA: TGTGCCATCAGTGAGTCTCCGGGATTCTCCTACGAGCAGTACTTC
J gene: TRBJ2-7
clone size: few
V gene: TRBV10-3
D gene: NA

CDR3 protein: CASSQGADYGYTF
CDR3 DNA: TGTGCCAGCAGCCAAGGGGCAGACTATGGCTACACCTTC
J gene: TRBJ1-2
clone size: NA
V gene: TRBV4-2
D gene: NA

CDR3 protein: CSARTDDGTDTQYF
CDR3 DNA: TGCAGTGCGAGGACTGATGACGGCACAGATACGCAGTATTTT
J gene: TRBJ2-3
clone size: NA
V gene: TRBV20-1
D gene: NA

CDR3 protein: CASSFTPGTLYNEQFF
CDR3 DNA: TGTGCCAGCAGCTTTACCCCCGGGACACTTTACAATGAGCAGTTCTTC
J gene: TRBJ2-1
clone size: few
V gene: TRBV11-2
D gene: NA

CDR3 protein: CASSQEGYPFNEQFF
CDR3 DNA: TGTGCCAGCAGCCAAGAAGGGTACCCCTTCAATGAGCAGTTCTTC
J gene: TRBJ2-1
clone size: NA
V gene: TRBV14
D gene: NA

CDR3 protein: CASSQEEAGSNEKLFF
CDR3 DNA: TGCGCCAGCAGCCAAGAGGAGGCCGGAAGTAATGAAAAACTGTTTTTT
J gene: TRBJ1-4
clone size: NA
V gene: TRBV4-3
D gene: NA

CDR3 protein: CARSRGLAGAPEQYF
CDR3 DNA: TGCGCCCGCAGCCGCGGACTAGCGGGAGCCCCAGAGCAGTACTTC
J gene: TRBJ2-7
clone size: NA
V gene: TRBV5-1
D gene: TRBD2

CDR3 protein: CASSYPGVDEKFF
CDR3 DNA: TGTGCCAGCAGTTATCCGGGCGTCGATGAGAAGTTCTTC
J gene: TRBJ2-1
clone size: NA
V gene: TRBV6-2/TRBV6-3
D gene: NA

CDR3 protein: CASSLLGQGANQETQYF
CDR3 DNA: TGTGCCAGCAGCTTACTCGGCCAGGGGGCAAACCAAGAGACCCAGTACTTC
J gene: TRBJ2-5
clone size: many
V gene: TRBV5-4
D gene: TRBD1

CDR3 protein: CASSLDGGAHNSPLHF
CDR3 DNA: TGTGCCAGCAGCTTGGATGGGGGGGCCCATAATTCACCCCTCCACTTT
J gene: TRBJ1-6
clone size: few
V gene: TRBV5-6
D gene: NA

CDR3 protein: CASSLGVNSGTYSYEQYF
CDR3 DNA: TGTGCCAGCAGCTTAGGGGTCAATAGCGGGACGTACTCCTACGAGCAGTACTTC
J gene: TRBJ2-7
clone size: many
V gene: TRBV7-2
D gene: TRBD2

CDR3 protein: CASRQGANNEQYF
CDR3 DNA: TGTGCCAGCAGACAGGGGGCAAACAACGAGCAGTACTTC
J gene: TRBJ2-7
clone size: few
V gene: TRBV21-1
D gene: NA

CDR3 protein: CASNQRDRQPEAFF
CDR3 DNA: TGTGCCAGTAACCAAAGGGACCGCCAGCCTGAAGCTTTCTTT
J gene: TRBJ1-1
clone size: NA
V gene: TRBV6-1
D gene: NA

CDR3 protein: CASSYGQYPGQGIDEQYF
CDR3 DNA: TGTGCCAGCAGTTATGGACAATACCCGGGACAGGGTATCGACGAGCAGTACTTC
J gene: TRBJ2-7
clone size: NA
V gene: TRBV6-5
D gene: TRBD1

CDR3 protein: CASSLQGVSYNSPLHF
CDR3 DNA: TGTGCCAGCAGCCTGCAGGGGGTTTCCTATAATTCACCCCTCCACTTT
J gene: TRBJ1-6
clone size: few
V gene: TRBV6-5
D gene: TRBD1

CDR3 protein: CASSLGTGVSEAFF
CDR3 DNA: TGCGCCAGCAGCCTAGGGACAGGCGTATCTGAAGCTTTCTTT
J gene: TRBJ1-1
clone size: many
V gene: TRBV4-3
D gene: TRBD1

CDR3 protein: CASTLPTGAGANVLTF
CDR3 DNA: TGTGCCAGTACTCTACCTACAGGGGCTGGGGCCAACGTCCTGACTTTC
J gene: TRBJ2-6
clone size: few
V gene: TRBV19
D gene: TRBD1